These 12 T cell receptor beta chains originate from one sample sequenced in a study of identical twins. TCRdb recomputed calls from the 5' RACE reads with MiXCR, one row per CDR3 protein. The sample has 410,000 or so distinct CDR3 sequences; 18% are singletons. The sequenced sample was naive T cells sorted from blood. These receptors were obtained from a man aged 50 to 60 in good health.

This clonotype was found many times. The V gene is TRBV19, the J gene TRBJ2-1, with D hard to call. Trimming stripped 3 bases from V and 8 bases from J, with 17 bases between. The germline gives CDR1 LNHDA, CDR2 SQIVND (reference sequence). This CDR3 has 15 residues. Written as DNA, the CDR3 is TGTGCCAGTAGTATGGCCGGGCCCGTTCCCTATGAGCAGTTCTTC. It yields the protein CASSMAGPVPYEQFF.

This clonotype was observed at least ten times. CDR3 in amino acids: CATSRDLGQGAYEQYF. Here the CDR3 DNA reads TGTGCCACCAGCAGAGACCTGGGACAGGGGGCCTACGAGCAGTACTTC. The V and J genes are TRBV15 and TRBJ2-7; 11 bases fit TRBD1. The CDR3 sequence is 16 residues long. The germline CDR1 and CDR2 sequences are LNHNV and YYDKDF (reference sequence). After removal of 0 bases from V and 2 bases from J, the junction contained 3 bases not matched to a gene.

This chain connects TRBV24-1 to TRBJ2-1; D is possibly TRBD1 (5 bases). Germline CDR1 is KGHDR and CDR2 is SFDVKD. Trimming cost V 2 bases and J 1 base, with 14 bases left between them. The CDR3 runs 17 residues. The DNA for the CDR3 is TGTGCCACCAGTGATTCCCTGCAGGGTCTTTCCTACAATGAGCAGTTCTTC. It translates to CATSDSLQGLSYNEQFF.

The rearrangement links TRBV9 to TRBJ2-1, with 7 bases matching TRBD1. This CDR3 has 14 residues. V trimming: 3 bases; J trimming: 8 bases; junction bases outside the gene matches: 8. Germline values: CDR1 SGDLS, CDR2 YYNGEE. The CDR3 here is CASSGDSLKDEQFF. The CDR3 DNA reads as TGTGCCAGCAGCGGGGACAGCTTAAAGGATGAGCAGTTCTTC.

The rearrangement joins TRBV5-1 to TRBJ2-7; TRBD1 matches at 9 bases. The germline V gene has CDR1 SGHRS and CDR2 YFSETQ. V was clipped by 3 bases and J by 3 bases; unmatched bases: 4. The CDR3 runs 14 residues. DNA of the CDR3: TGCGCCAGCAGCTATCAGGGACAGGGCTACGAGCAGTACTTC. Encoded protein: CASSYQGQGYEQYF.

This clonotype has a count of ten or more. The V and J genes are TRBV7-2 and TRBJ2-7; D perhaps matches TRBD1 (6 bases). Trimming took 5 bases from V and 6 from J, leaving 11 bases between them. The CDR3 consists of 12 residues. Looked up from germline, CDR1 is SGHTA and CDR2 is FQGNSA. The CDR3 sequence: CASSRGGTEQYF. CDR3 nucleotides: TGTGCCAGCAGCCGTGGGGGCACCGAGCAGTACTTC.

This clonotype was counted many times. This chain links TRBV6-1 with TRBJ2-1, with 15 bases identical to TRBD2. The CDR3 sequence is 16 residues long. Trimming took 5 bases from V and 7 from J; bases not matched to a gene: 6. The V gene's germline CDR1 is MNHNS and CDR2 SASEGT. The CDR3 region has the DNA TGTGCCAGCAGTCCCCTCGGGACTAGCGGGGGGAATGAGCAGTTCTTC. Translated: CASSPLGTSGGNEQFF.

This clonotype was recorded a few times. The J gene is TRBJ2-7, the V gene TRBV29-1, with 7 bases fitting TRBD1. This CDR3 contains 14 residues. Losses at the gene ends were 0 bases for V and 2 bases for J; bases not matched to a gene: 4. CDR1 and CDR2 from the germline V gene are SQVTM and ANQGSEA. The CDR3 nucleotides read TGCAGCGTTGAAGAAGGGCAGGGGGCCTACGAGCAGTACTTC. Amino acids: CSVEEGQGAYEQYF.

The rearrangement links TRBV12-3 or TRBV12-4 to TRBJ2-2, with D perhaps matching TRBD2 (5 bases). This CDR3 contains 14 residues. V shed 3 bases and J shed 6 bases, with 11 bases lying between them. In DNA form, the CDR3 reads TGTGCCAGCAGTTTGAGCGGTAAATCCGGGGAGCTGTTTTTT. It yields the protein CASSLSGKSGELFF.

The gene calls are TRBV5-1 and TRBJ2-5, with a weak D call TRBD2 (5 bases). The CDR3 has 14 amino acids. Trimming stripped 4 bases from V and 5 bases from J, with 15 bases between. Germline CDR1 and CDR2: SGHRS and YFSETQ. The CDR3 DNA follows: TGCGCCAGCAGCATGATGGGAGTTGAGGAGACCCAGTACTTC. Translating it yields CASSMMGVEETQYF. Combining the CDR3 with reference TRBV5-1 and TRBJ2-5 gives the whole variable domain KAGVTQTPRYLIKTRGQQVTLSCSPISGHRSVSWYQQTPGQGLQFLFEYFSETQRNKGNFPGRFSGRQFSNSRSEMNVSTLELGDSALYLCASSMMGVEETQYFGPGTRLLVL.

This clonotype was seen a few times. This chain joins TRBV20-1 and TRBJ1-1, with unresolved D. CDR3 length: 13 residues. The V end was cut by 6 bases, the J end by 5 bases, with 16 bases between. Germline V CDR1 and CDR2: DFQATT, SNEGSKA (reference sequence). CDR3 sequence reads: CSAPRSDQTEAFF. The CDR3 DNA is TGCAGTGCCCCCCGGAGTGACCAAACTGAAGCTTTCTTT.

At least ten counts were recorded for this clonotype. CDR3 protein: CASSPGITYEQYF. CDR3 coding DNA: TGTGCCAGCAGCCCGGGGATAACCTACGAGCAGTACTTC. V is TRBV7-9 and J is TRBJ2-7, with a weak D call TRBD2 (5 bases). Between the trimmed V and J ends, which lost 5 bases and 2 bases, there was a span of 10 bases. Germline values: CDR1 SEHNR, CDR2 FQNEAQ (reference sequence). This CDR3 contains 13 residues.